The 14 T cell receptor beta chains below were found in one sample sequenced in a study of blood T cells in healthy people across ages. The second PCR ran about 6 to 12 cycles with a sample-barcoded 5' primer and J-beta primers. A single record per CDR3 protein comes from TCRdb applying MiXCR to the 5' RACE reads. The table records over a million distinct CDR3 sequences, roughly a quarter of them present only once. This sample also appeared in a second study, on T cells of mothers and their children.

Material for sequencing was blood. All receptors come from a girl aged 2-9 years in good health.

The CDR3 sequence is CASSAPFGNEQFF. The CDR3 DNA reads as TGTGCCAGCAGCGCACCGTTTGGGAATGAGCAGTTCTTC. The rearrangement joins TRBV7-9 to TRBJ2-5, with D hard to call. Near its end, the DNA agrees better with TRBJ2-1, so the J call may be wrong. The CDR3 is 13 amino acids. Germline V gives CDR1 SEHNR, CDR2 FQNEAQ (reference sequence).

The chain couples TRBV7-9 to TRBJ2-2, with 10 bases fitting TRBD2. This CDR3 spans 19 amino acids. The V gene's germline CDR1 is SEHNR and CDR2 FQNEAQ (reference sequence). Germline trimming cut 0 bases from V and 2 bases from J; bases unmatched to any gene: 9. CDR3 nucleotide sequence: TGTGCCAGCAGCTTAGCGCTGGCTAGCGGGGGTTTAAACACCGGGGAGCTGTTTTTT. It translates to CASSLALASGGLNTGELFF. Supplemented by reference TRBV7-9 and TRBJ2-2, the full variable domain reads DTGVSQNPRHKITKRGQNVTFRCDPISEHNRLYWYRQTLGQGPEFLTYFQNEAQLEKSRLLSDRFSAERPKGSFSTLEIQRTEQGDSAMYLCASSLALASGGLNTGELFFGEGSRLTVL.

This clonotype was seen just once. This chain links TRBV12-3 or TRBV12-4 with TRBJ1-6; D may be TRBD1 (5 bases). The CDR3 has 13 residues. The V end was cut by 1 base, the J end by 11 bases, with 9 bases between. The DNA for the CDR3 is TGTGCCAGCAGTTTAGGCATGGGGGCACCCCTCCACTTT. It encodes CASSLGMGAPLHF.

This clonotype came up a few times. The CDR3 protein is CASSQEVGVAVPPGTQYF. The CDR3 DNA is TGTGCCAGCAGCCAAGAGGTCGGGGTAGCGGTGCCTCCGGGGACCCAGTACTTC. V is TRBV4-2 and J is TRBJ2-5; weak D call: TRBD2 (6 bases). CDR1 LGHNA and CDR2 YNFKEQ come from the germline V gene. The CDR3 contains 18 residues. The V gene lost 0 bases and the J gene lost 7 bases, with 24 bases spanning the gap.

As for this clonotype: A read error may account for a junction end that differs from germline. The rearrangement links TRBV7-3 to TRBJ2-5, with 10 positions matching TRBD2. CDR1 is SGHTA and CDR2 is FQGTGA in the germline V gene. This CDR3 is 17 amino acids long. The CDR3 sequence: CAGSFGNIAGGQETQYF. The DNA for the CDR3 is TGTGCCGGCAGCTTCGGAAACATAGCGGGAGGACAAGAGACCCAGTACTTC.

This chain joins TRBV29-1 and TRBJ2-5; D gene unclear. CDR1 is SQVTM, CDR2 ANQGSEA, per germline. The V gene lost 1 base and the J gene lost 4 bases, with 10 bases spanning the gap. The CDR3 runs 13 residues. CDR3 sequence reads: CSVEGEVPETQYF. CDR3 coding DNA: TGCAGCGTTGAAGGAGAAGTACCAGAGACCCAGTACTTC. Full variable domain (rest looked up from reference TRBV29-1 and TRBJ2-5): SAVISQKPSRDICQRGTSLTIQCQVDSQVTMMFWYRQQPGQSLTLIATANQGSEATYESGFVIDKFPISRPNLTFSTLTVSNMSPEDSSIYLCSVEGEVPETQYFGPGTRLLVL.

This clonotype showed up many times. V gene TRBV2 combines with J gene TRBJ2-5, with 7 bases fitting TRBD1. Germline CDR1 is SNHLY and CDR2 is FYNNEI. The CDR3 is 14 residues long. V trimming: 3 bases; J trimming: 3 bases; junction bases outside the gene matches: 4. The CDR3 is CASSEGRGKETQYF. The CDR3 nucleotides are TGTGCCAGCAGTGAGGGCAGGGGGAAAGAGACCCAGTACTTC.

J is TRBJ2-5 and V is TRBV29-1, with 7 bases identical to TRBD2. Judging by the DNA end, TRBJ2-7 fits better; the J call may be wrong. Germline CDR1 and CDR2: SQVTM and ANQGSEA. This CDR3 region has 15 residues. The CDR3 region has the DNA TGCAGCGTTGAAGATAGGACTAGAGGTCATTACGAGCAGTACTTC. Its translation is CSVEDRTRGHYEQYF.

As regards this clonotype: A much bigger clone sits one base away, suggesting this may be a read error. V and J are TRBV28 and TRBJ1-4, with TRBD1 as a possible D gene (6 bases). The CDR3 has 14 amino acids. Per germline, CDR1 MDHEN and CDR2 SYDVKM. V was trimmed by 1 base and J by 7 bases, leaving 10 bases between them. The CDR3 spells CASSLSGAREKLFF. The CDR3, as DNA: TGTGCCAGCAGTTTATCGGGGGCGCGTGAAAAACTGTTTTTT.

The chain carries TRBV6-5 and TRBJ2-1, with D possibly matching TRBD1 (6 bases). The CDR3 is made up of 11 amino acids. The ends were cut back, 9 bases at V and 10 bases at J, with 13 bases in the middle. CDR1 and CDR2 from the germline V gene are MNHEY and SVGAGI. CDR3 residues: CASMGAGEQFF. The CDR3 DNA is TGTGCCAGTATGGGGGCCGGGGAGCAGTTCTTC.

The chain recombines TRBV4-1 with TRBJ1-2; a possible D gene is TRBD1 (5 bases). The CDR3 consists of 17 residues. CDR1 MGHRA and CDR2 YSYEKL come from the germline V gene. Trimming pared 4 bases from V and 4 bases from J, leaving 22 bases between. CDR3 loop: CASSLVPEAAGFYGYTF. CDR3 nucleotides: TGCGCCAGCAGCCTCGTCCCAGAGGCGGCAGGGTTCTATGGCTACACCTTC.

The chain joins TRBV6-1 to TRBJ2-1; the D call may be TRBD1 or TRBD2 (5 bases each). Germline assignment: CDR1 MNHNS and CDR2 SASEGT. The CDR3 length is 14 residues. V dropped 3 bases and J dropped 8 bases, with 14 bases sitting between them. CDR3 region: CASSETGRGDEQFF. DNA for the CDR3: TGTGCCAGCAGTGAGACGGGTAGGGGAGATGAGCAGTTCTTC.

For the CDR3, the DNA is TGTGCCAGCAGCGCCGTCCCCAATTCACCCCTCCACTTT. It encodes CASSAVPNSPLHF. The rearrangement joins TRBV7-9 to TRBJ1-6, with D unclear. Trimming cost V 5 bases and J 7 bases, with 9 bases left between them. Germline CDR1 and CDR2: SEHNR and FQNEAQ (reference sequence). The length of the CDR3 is 13 residues.

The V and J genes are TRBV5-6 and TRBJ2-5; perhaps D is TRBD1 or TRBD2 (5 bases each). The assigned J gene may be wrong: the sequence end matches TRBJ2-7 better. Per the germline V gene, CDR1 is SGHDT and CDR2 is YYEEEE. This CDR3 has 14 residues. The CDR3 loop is CASRPTGTDYEQYF. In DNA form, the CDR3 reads TGTGCCAGCAGGCCTACCGGGACGGATTACGAGCAGTACTTC.